A single sample is the source of the 24 T cell receptor beta chains below, sequenced in a study of response to subunit inactivated influenza vaccine. TCRdb fed the RT-PCR reads into MiXCR, producing one record per CDR3 protein. The repertoire has around 480,000 distinct CDR3 sequences, approximately 11% of them found once; the top ten carry approximately 12%. The specimen was PBMCs from blood, collected 40 to 50 days after vaccination. Receptors were obtained from a man aged 50-59 years who received an inactivated influenza vaccine.

This clonotype was picked up many times. V is TRBV12-3 or TRBV12-4 and J is TRBJ2-3; tentatively, D is TRBD2 (7 bases). The CDR3 sequence is 14 residues long. V lost 4 bases and J 10 bases, leaving 18 bases between the germline ends. The CDR3 protein is CASSSGGPWASQYF. CDR3 in DNA: TGTGCCAGCAGTTCGGGGGGCCCTTGGGCTTCGCAGTATTTT.

This clonotype was picked up a small number of times. CDR3 protein: CASSITGTESYNEQFF. For the CDR3, the DNA is TGTGCCAGCAGTATTACCGGGACAGAATCCTACAATGAGCAGTTCTTC. V is TRBV7-2 and J is TRBJ2-1; 7 positions match TRBD1. With 6 bases clipped from V and 1 base from J, the junction kept 9 bases outside the gene matches. Germline V lookup: CDR1 SGHTA, CDR2 FQGNSA. The CDR3 runs to 16 residues.

This clonotype was seen a few times. The chain uses TRBV20-1 and TRBJ1-1; D perhaps matches TRBD1 (5 bases). Germline CDR1 and CDR2: DFQATT and SNEGSKA (reference sequence). V gave up 0 bases and J gave up 1 base, with 15 bases separating them. CDR3 size: 16 residues. In nucleotides, the CDR3 is TGCAGTGCTAGAGAGCTTATGGGGACGGCGAACACTGAAGCTTTCTTT. Protein product: CSARELMGTANTEAFF.

Many counts were recorded for this clonotype. The DNA for the CDR3 is TGCAGTGCTAGCCCCGGATGGGAGACCCAGTACTTC. It encodes CSASPGWETQYF. The chain uses TRBV20-1 and TRBJ2-5, with D hard to call. V lost 3 bases and J lost 5, with 10 bases in between. This CDR3 is 12 amino acids long. The germline gives CDR1 DFQATT, CDR2 SNEGSKA (reference sequence).

There are many counts of this clonotype. The V gene is TRBV7-2, the J gene TRBJ1-5, with D hard to call. The V and J ends lost 2 bases and 7 bases respectively, with 9 bases between them. Germline V CDR1 and CDR2: SGHTA, FQGNSA. The CDR3 is 13 amino acids. The CDR3 DNA sequence: TGTGCCAGCAGCTTATGGGGTCGCCAGCCCCAGCATTTT. Its protein product is CASSLWGRQPQHF.

This clonotype was seen at least ten times. This chain joins TRBV20-1 and TRBJ2-1, with a weak D call TRBD2 (6 bases). Per germline, CDR1 DFQATT and CDR2 SNEGSKA (reference sequence). The CDR3 is 14 amino acids. Trimming left V 6 bases short and J 4 bases short, with 16 bases between. The CDR3 DNA follows: TGCAGTGCGACCGGGACTGAATATTACAATGAGCAGTTCTTC. This translates into CSATGTEYYNEQFF.

This clonotype was detected ten times or more. The rearrangement links TRBV20-1 to TRBJ2-7, with 7 bases identical to TRBD2. Trimming at V came to 6 bases and at J to 0 bases, leaving 5 bases not matched to a gene. The CDR3 extends over 13 amino acids. Looked up from germline, CDR1 is DFQATT and CDR2 is SNEGSKA (reference sequence). The CDR3 DNA reads TGCAGTGCCCTTAAGCGGGGCTCCTACGAGCAGTACTTC. Residues: CSALKRGSYEQYF.

The chain links TRBV7-7 to TRBJ2-1; 10 nucleotides agree with TRBD1. J was trimmed by 8 bases and V by 3 bases; bases with no gene match: 4. The CDR3 sequence is 14 residues long. Germline lookup yields CDR1 SSHAT and CDR2 FNYEAQ (reference sequence). The CDR3 is CASSFGTGEDEQFF. The CDR3 coding sequence is TGTGCCAGCAGCTTTGGGACAGGGGAGGATGAGCAGTTCTTC.

The rearrangement joins TRBV20-1 to TRBJ1-6; D gene unclear. With 0 bases removed from V and 5 bases from J, the gap between germline ends came to 5 bases. Germline CDR1 and CDR2: DFQATT and SNEGSKA (reference sequence). This CDR3 has 13 amino acids. The DNA for the CDR3 is TGCAGTGCTAGAGACACTAATAATTCACCCCTCCACTTT. Translated: CSARDTNNSPLHF.

The chain carries TRBV7-2 and TRBJ2-7, with D possibly TRBD1 on 5 matching bases. V was clipped by 1 base and J by 2 bases, with 9 bases between them. CDR1 and CDR2 from the germline V gene are SGHTA and FQGNSA. This CDR3 spans 14 amino acids. This CDR3 is CASSLDVGAYEQYF. The CDR3 nucleotides read TGTGCCAGCAGCTTAGACGTAGGGGCCTACGAGCAGTACTTC.

The sample holds many counts of this clonotype. The chain uses TRBV5-6 and TRBJ1-2, with TRBD1 matching 8 bases. The germline gives CDR1 SGHDT, CDR2 YYEEEE. The ends lost 4 bases at V and 6 bases at J; junction bases unmatched: 5. The CDR3 runs 13 residues. CDR3 bases: TGTGCCAGCAGCCCGGACAGGGTGGATGGCTACACCTTC. Its protein product is CASSPDRVDGYTF.

The sample holds a few counts of this clonotype. The V gene is TRBV7-9, the J gene TRBJ1-4, with 7 bases lining up with TRBD1. Germline V gene data show CDR1 as SEHNR and CDR2 as FQNEAQ (reference sequence). The CDR3 has 13 residues. The J segment lost 14 bases and the V segment lost 5 bases, leaving 11 bases of the junction unmatched. This chain's CDR3 is CASSIDRVQWLFF. CDR3 sequence (DNA): TGTGCCAGCAGCATAGACAGGGTTCAATGGCTGTTTTTT.

This clonotype was counted only a few times. The gene calls are TRBV29-1 and TRBJ1-1; no firm D call. Trimming took off 5 bases at V and 0 bases at J, with 7 bases between the two ends. The CDR3 is made up of 12 amino acids. Germline CDR1 reads SQVTM; CDR2 reads ANQGSEA. The CDR3 protein is CSVKEMNTEAFF. The DNA of the CDR3 is TGCAGCGTTAAGGAGATGAACACTGAAGCTTTCTTT.

This clonotype was detected a few times. The V gene is TRBV28, the J gene TRBJ2-2; tentative D call: TRBD1 (6 bases). The germline V and J ends were trimmed by 6 bases and 1 base, with 18 bases remaining between them. The CDR3 contains 17 residues. Germline CDR1 reads MDHEN; CDR2 reads SYDVKM. The CDR3 here is CASRELSDRQNTGELFF. For the CDR3, the DNA is TGTGCCAGCAGAGAACTGTCGGACAGACAGAACACCGGGGAGCTGTTTTTT.

This chain connects TRBV5-1 to TRBJ1-6; no firm D call. CDR1 and CDR2 (germline): SGHRS, YFSETQ. Trimming took off 0 bases at V and 5 bases at J, with 15 bases between the two ends. This CDR3 region has 17 residues. CDR3 sequence: CASSLEPLTWDNSPLHF. CDR3 sequence (DNA): TGCGCCAGCAGCTTGGAACCTTTGACTTGGGATAATTCACCCCTCCACTTT.

The rearrangement uses TRBV20-1 and TRBJ2-7, with 11 bases aligning to TRBD1. Trimming cost V 3 bases and J 3 bases; bases outside gene matches: 4. This CDR3 has 14 amino acids. Germline V gene sequence: CDR1 DFQATT, CDR2 SNEGSKA (reference sequence). The CDR3 DNA sequence: TGCAGTGCTAGTAGGACAGGGGGCTACTACGAGCAGTACTTC. Protein product: CSASRTGGYYEQYF.

Only a few counts were recorded for this clonotype. V and J are TRBV7-8 and TRBJ1-2; no firm D call. V was shortened by 2 bases and J by 3 bases, with 13 bases between the two germline ends. This CDR3 has 15 amino acids. Looked up from germline, CDR1 is SGHVS and CDR2 is FQNEAQ. The CDR3 loop is CASSLRAAPDYGYTF. CDR3 in DNA: TGTGCCAGCAGCTTAAGGGCCGCTCCAGACTATGGCTACACCTTC.

This clonotype was found a few times. This rearrangement joins TRBV6-1 to TRBJ2-1, with 12 bases lining up with TRBD2. Germline V gives CDR1 MNHNS, CDR2 SASEGT. The CDR3 has 16 residues. V was clipped by 6 bases and J by 6 bases; unmatched bases: 9. CDR3 residues: CASSQELAGGLNEQFF. For the CDR3, the DNA is TGTGCCAGCAGCCAAGAACTAGCGGGGGGACTCAATGAGCAGTTCTTC.

This clonotype showed up just a few times. The chain has TRBV28 and TRBJ1-2; tentatively, D is TRBD1 (5 bases). Per the germline V gene, CDR1 is MDHEN and CDR2 is SYDVKM. This CDR3 has 16 residues. V was clipped by 1 base and J by 4 bases, with 16 bases between them. The CDR3 DNA reads TGTGCCAGCAGTTTATCTTATTTGGGGCCTAGCTATGGCTACACCTTC. This gives the protein CASSLSYLGPSYGYTF.

This clonotype was seen more than once but under ten times. The V gene is TRBV18, the J gene TRBJ2-2; D ambiguous. The V gene's germline CDR1 is KGHSH and CDR2 LQKENI. This CDR3 is 14 amino acids long. The V end lost 3 bases, the J end lost 4 bases, and 9 bases lay between the germline ends. In DNA form, the CDR3 reads TGTGCCAGCTCACCCCCTCGATTCACCGGGGAGCTGTTTTTT. Its protein product is CASSPPRFTGELFF. The variable domain in full, with the rest retrieved from reference TRBV18 and TRBJ2-2, is NAGVMQNPRHLVRRRGQEARLRCSPMKGHSHVYWYRQLPEEGLKFMVYLQKENIIDESGMPKERFSAEFPKEGPSILRIQQVVRGDSAAYFCASSPPRFTGELFFGEGSRLTVL.

This clonotype was seen many times. The chain is built from TRBV10-3 and TRBJ2-3; 8 positions match TRBD2. Germline V gene sequence: CDR1 ENHRY, CDR2 SYGVKD. The J segment lost 5 bases and the V segment lost 3 bases, leaving 7 bases of the junction unmatched. The length of the CDR3 is 15 residues. CDR3 loop: CAISDRAGDRDTQYF. The CDR3 DNA reads TGTGCCATCAGTGATCGAGCGGGAGACCGAGATACGCAGTATTTT.

The sample holds a few counts of this clonotype. The rearrangement links TRBV7-9 to TRBJ2-3, with a tentative D call TRBD2 (5 bases). Germline CDR1 reads SEHNR; CDR2 reads FQNEAQ (reference sequence). V gave up 1 base and J gave up 1 base, with 9 bases separating them. The CDR3 extends over 15 amino acids. CDR3 sequence reads: CASSLEKGGTDTQYF. For the CDR3, the DNA is TGTGCCAGCAGCTTAGAGAAGGGAGGCACAGATACGCAGTATTTT.

The chain carries TRBV5-6 and TRBJ2-7; D may be TRBD2 (6 bases). Trimming left V 4 bases short and J 3 bases short, with 20 bases between. The germline V gene encodes CDR1 SGHDT and CDR2 YYEEEE. This CDR3 is 16 amino acids long. This CDR3 reads CASSPLLAGRDYEQYF. The DNA for the CDR3 is TGTGCCAGCAGCCCACTCCTTGCGGGGCGGGACTACGAGCAGTACTTC.

This clonotype came up many times. This chain joins TRBV4-2 and TRBJ2-3; a weak D match, TRBD2 (6 bases). The V end was cut by 1 base, the J end by 4 bases, with 18 bases between. Germline lookup yields CDR1 LGHNA and CDR2 YNFKEQ. This CDR3 is built from 17 residues. The CDR3 sequence is CASSQARAGFAPDTQYF. In nucleotides, the CDR3 is TGTGCCAGCAGCCAAGCGAGGGCGGGGTTTGCGCCAGATACGCAGTATTTT.